Listed below are T cell receptor beta chains from one sample, sequenced in a study of cytomegalovirus exposure and HLA in healthy donors. Some clones are missing from TCRdb's copy, which holds only in-frame ones; the method was immunoSEQ multiplex PCR. The table records around 150,000 clones, 60% to 80% of them present only once. The sequenced sample was PBMCs. The receptors originated from a male donor in good health and CMV-seronegative. CDR3s include the opening cysteine and the closing phenylalanine or tryptophan. The D gene is left open where the match is weak. Some rows have no size entry. The others give once, few or many, or a class for an expanded clone.

v_call,d_call,clone_size,j_call,cdr3_nt,cdr3_aa
TRBV12-5,.,.,TRBJ1-1,TGTGCTAGTGGTTTGGGGCAGGGCCTAAACACTGAAGCTTTCTTT,CASGLGQGLNTEAFF
TRBV4-3,.,.,TRBJ1-2,TGCGCCAGCAGCCAAGAGGCGAGGGGATCGGGGGGGAGCTATGGCTACACCTTC,CASSQEARGSGGSYGYTF
TRBV5-1,TRBD1,.,TRBJ1-1,TGCGCCAGCAGCTCCGACAGGGCTGAAGCTTTCTTT,CASSSDRAEAFF
TRBV11-2,TRBD1,.,TRBJ2-1,TGTGCCAGCAGCTTAGGACAGGGGGCAAGTAATGAGCAGTTCTTC,CASSLGQGASNEQFF
TRBV6-1,TRBD1,.,TRBJ2-5,TGTGCCAGCAGTGAATTTCTGCAGGGGGTACAGTACTTC,CASSEFLQGVQYF
TRBV27,.,.,TRBJ1-6,TGTGCCAGCAGTTTAGAGACAGGCTATAATTCACCCCTCCACTTT,CASSLETGYNSPLHF
TRBV6-5,TRBD1,.,TRBJ2-1,TGTGCCGCGACAGGGATGGACAATGAGCAGTTCTTC,CAATGMDNEQFF
TRBV9,TRBD2,.,TRBJ2-2,TGTGCCAGCAGCCCGCGACTAGCGGGAGGCGCCGCGGGGACCGGGGAGCTGTTTTTT,CASSPRLAGGAAGTGELFF
TRBV6-1,.,few,TRBJ1-5,TGTGCCAGCAGTGAAGGGGGCGGCAATCAGCCCCAGCATTTT,CASSEGGGNQPQHF
TRBV4-2,.,.,TRBJ2-5,TGTGCCAGCAGCCAAGTTTCGGTCCAAGAGACCCAGTACTTC,CASSQVSVQETQYF
TRBV30,TRBD1,.,TRBJ2-7,TGTGCCTGGAACAGGGGGCAAAGGTCCTACGAGCAGTACTTC,CAWNRGQRSYEQYF
TRBV6-6,.,.,TRBJ1-5,TGTGCCAGCAGTTACCGACACGGCCAGGAGCCCCAGCATTTT,CASSYRHGQEPQHF